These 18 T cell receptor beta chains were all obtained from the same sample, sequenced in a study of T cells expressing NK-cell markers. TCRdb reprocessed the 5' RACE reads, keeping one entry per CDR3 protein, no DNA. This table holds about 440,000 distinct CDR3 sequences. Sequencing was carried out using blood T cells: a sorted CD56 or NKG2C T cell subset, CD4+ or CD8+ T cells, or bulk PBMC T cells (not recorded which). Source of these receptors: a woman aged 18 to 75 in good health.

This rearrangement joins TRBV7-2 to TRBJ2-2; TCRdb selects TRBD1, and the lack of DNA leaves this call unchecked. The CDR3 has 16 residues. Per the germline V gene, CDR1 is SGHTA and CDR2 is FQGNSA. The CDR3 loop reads CASSDLYRGKAGELFF.

Here the CDR3 reads CASSIGSTRYEQYF. The rearrangement uses TRBV28 and TRBJ2-7; the TRBD2 assignment by TCRdb is unverifiable without DNA. The germline gives CDR1 MDHEN, CDR2 SYDVKM. CDR3 length: 14 residues.

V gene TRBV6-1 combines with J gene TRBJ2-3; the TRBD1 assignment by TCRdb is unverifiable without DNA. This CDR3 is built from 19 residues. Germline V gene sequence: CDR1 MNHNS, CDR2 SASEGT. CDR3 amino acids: CASRIPDREPQVAPDTQYF.

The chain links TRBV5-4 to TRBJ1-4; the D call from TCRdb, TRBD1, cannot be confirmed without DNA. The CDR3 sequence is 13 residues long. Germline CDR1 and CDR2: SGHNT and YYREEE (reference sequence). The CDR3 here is CASHGQGNEKLFF.

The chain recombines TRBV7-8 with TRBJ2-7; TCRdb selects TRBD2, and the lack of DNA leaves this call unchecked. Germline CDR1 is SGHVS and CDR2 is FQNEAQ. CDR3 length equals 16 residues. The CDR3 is CASSLGTSGMSREQYF. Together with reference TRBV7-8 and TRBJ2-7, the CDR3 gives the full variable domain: GAGVSQSPRYKVAKRGQDVALRCDPISGHVSLFWYQQALGQGPEFLTYFQNEAQLDKSGLPSDRFFAERPEGSVSTLKIQRTQQEDSAVYLCASSLGTSGMSREQYFGPGTRLTVT.

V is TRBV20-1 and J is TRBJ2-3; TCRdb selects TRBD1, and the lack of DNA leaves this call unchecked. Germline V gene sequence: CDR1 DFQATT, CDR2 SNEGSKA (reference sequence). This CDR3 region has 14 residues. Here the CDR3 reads CSAEGRAAEDTQYF.

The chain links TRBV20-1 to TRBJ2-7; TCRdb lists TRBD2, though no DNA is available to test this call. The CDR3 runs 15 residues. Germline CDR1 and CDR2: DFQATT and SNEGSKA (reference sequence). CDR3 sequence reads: CSAPIAGGPIGEQYF.

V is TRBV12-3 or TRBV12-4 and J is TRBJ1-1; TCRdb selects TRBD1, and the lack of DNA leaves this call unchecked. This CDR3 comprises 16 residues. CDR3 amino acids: CASSRRQGALNTEAFF.

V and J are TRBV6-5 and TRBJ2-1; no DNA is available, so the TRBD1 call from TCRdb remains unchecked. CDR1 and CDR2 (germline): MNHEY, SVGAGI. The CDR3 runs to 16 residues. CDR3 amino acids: CASSYTPGQGYNEQFF.

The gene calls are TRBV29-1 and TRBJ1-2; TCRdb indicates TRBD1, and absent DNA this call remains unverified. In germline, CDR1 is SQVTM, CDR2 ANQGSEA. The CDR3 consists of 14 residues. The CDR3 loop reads CSAAGGLTNYGYTF.

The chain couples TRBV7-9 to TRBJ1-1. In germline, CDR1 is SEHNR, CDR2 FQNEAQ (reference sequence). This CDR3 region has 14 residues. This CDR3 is CASSLLPLGTEAFF. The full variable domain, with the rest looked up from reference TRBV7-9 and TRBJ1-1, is DTGVSQNPRHKITKRGQNVTFRCDPISEHNRLYWYRQTLGQGPEFLTYFQNEAQLEKSRLLSDRFSAERPKGSFSTLEIQRTEQGDSAMYLCASSLLPLGTEAFFGQGTRLTVV.

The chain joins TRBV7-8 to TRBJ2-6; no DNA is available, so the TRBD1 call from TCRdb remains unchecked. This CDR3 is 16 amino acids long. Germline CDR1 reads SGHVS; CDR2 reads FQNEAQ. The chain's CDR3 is CASSLWEDRAVSVLTF. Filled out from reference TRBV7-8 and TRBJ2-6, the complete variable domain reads GAGVSQSPRYKVAKRGQDVALRCDPISGHVSLFWYQQALGQGPEFLTYFQNEAQLDKSGLPSDRFFAERPEGSVSTLKIQRTQQEDSAVYLCASSLWEDRAVSVLTFGAGSRLTVL.

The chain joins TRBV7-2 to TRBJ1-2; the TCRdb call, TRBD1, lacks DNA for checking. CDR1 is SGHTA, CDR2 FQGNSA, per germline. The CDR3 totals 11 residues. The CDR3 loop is CASRDISGYTF.

The CDR3 sequence is CASSQEDSNTEAFF. The chain joins TRBV4-3 to TRBJ1-1. The germline V gene encodes CDR1 LGHNA and CDR2 YSLEER. This CDR3 region has 14 residues.

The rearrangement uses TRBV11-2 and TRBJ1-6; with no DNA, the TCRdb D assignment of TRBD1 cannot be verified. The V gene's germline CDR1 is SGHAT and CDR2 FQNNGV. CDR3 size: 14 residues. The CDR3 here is CASRGRGSNSPLHF.

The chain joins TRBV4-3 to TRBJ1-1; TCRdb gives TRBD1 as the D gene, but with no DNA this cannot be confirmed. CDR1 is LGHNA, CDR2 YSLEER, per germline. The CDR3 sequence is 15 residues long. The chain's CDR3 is CASSSHPGPIAEAFF.

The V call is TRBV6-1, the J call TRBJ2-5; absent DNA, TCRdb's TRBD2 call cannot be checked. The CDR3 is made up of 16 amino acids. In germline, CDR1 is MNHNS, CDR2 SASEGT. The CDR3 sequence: CASSPKTPTRGETQYF.

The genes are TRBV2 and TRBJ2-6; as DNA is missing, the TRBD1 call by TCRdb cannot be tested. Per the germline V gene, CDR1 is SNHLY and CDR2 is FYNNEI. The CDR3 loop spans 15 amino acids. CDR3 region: CASAGGEAGANVLTF.